The next 26 T cell receptor beta chains were all read from a single sample in a study of cytomegalovirus exposure and HLA in healthy donors. Primers included in the PCR were 60 Vbeta and 13 Jbeta primers. Produced via immunoSEQ multiplex PCR; TCRdb's table is partial and in-frame only. The sample contains some 190,000 clones, over 75% of which appear only once. Sequencing was done on a sample of PBMCs. The receptors stem from a man aged 18 to 30 in good health and CMV-seronegative.

The sample holds a few counts of this clone. The chain has TRBV4-3 and TRBJ1-5; D is possibly TRBD1 (6 bases). Trimming left V 4 bases short and J 4 bases short, with 14 bases between. CDR1 and CDR2 from the germline V gene are LGHNA and YSLEER. CDR3 length equals 15 residues. CDR3 residues: CASSPGRGVNQPQHF. CDR3 nucleotide sequence: TGCGCCAGCAGCCCCGGGAGGGGGGTTAATCAGCCCCAGCATTTT.

This clone showed up just a few times. The chain uses TRBV4-3 and TRBJ2-4, with D uncertain. V lost 2 bases and J lost 3, with 8 bases in between. The CDR3 consists of 14 residues. From germline, CDR1 is LGHNA and CDR2 YSLEER. The CDR3 loop reads CASSQPGHKNIQYF. DNA of the CDR3: TGCGCCAGCAGCCAACCGGGTCACAAAAACATTCAGTACTTC.

The chain joins TRBV19 to TRBJ2-7; TRBD1 matches 8 bases. Germline V CDR1 and CDR2: LNHDA, SQIVND (reference sequence). V was pared by 5 bases and J by 1 base, with 4 bases of the junction left unmatched. The CDR3 length is 14 residues. CDR3 nucleotide sequence: TGTGCCAGTAGTGACAGGGGTGGGTCCTACGAGCAGTACTTC. It yields the protein CASSDRGGSYEQYF. Filled out from reference TRBV19 and TRBJ2-7, the complete variable domain reads DGGITQSPKYLFRKEGQNVTLSCEQNLNHDAMYWYRQDPGQGLRLIYYSQIVNDFQKGDIAEGYSVSREKKESFPLTVTSAQKNPTAFYLCASSDRGGSYEQYFGPGTRLTVT.

The V gene is TRBV6-5, the J gene TRBJ2-3; 8 bases match TRBD2. V was pared by 5 bases and J by 0 bases, with 4 bases of the junction left unmatched. The CDR3 consists of 15 residues. From germline, CDR1 is MNHEY and CDR2 SVGAGI. CDR3 sequence: CASSGGLASTDTQYF. The CDR3 coding sequence is TGTGCCAGCAGTGGCGGACTAGCTAGCACAGATACGCAGTATTTT.

This clone was seen only once. This chain links TRBV11-2 with TRBJ2-1; D is ambiguous. The CDR3 covers 14 residues. V was cut by 2 bases and J by 8 bases, with 13 bases left in between. The germline V gene encodes CDR1 SGHAT and CDR2 FQNNGV. CDR3 nucleotides: TGTGCCAGCAGCTTAACCCTTGAGGCTTATGAGCAGTTCTTC. Its protein is CASSLTLEAYEQFF.

The V and J genes are TRBV11-2 and TRBJ2-5, with 8 positions matching TRBD1. Germline V CDR1 and CDR2: SGHAT, FQNNGV. CDR3 length: 18 amino acids. The J segment lost 5 bases and the V segment lost 5 bases, leaving 19 bases of the junction unmatched. The CDR3 DNA reads TGTGCCAGCAGCGCACGATCCCGACAGGGGTCCCTACGGGAGACCCAGTACTTC. Its protein product is CASSARSRQGSLRETQYF.

This clone was detected only once. CDR3 DNA: TGTGCCAGCAGCTTAAGGAGCGGGAGTGGCACCGGGGAGCTGTTTTTT. It translates to CASSLRSGSGTGELFF. This chain links TRBV7-2 with TRBJ2-2; 8 positions agree with TRBD2. From germline, CDR1 is SGHTA and CDR2 FQGNSA. Trimming cost V 2 bases and J 4 bases; bases outside gene matches: 6. The CDR3 consists of 16 residues.

The chain joins TRBV5-4 to TRBJ2-5; maybe TRBD1 (6 bases). The CDR3 consists of 17 residues. The V gene lost 1 base and the J gene lost 1 base, with 17 bases spanning the gap. Germline CDR1 and CDR2: SGHNT and YYREEE (reference sequence). The CDR3 loop is CASSLTGFMGAQETQYF. CDR3 nucleotides: TGTGCCAGCAGCTTGACGGGATTCATGGGGGCCCAAGAGACCCAGTACTTC.

The chain links TRBV14 to TRBJ2-5; 7 nucleotides match TRBD1. The CDR3 runs to 16 residues. Germline V gene data show CDR1 as SGHDN and CDR2 as FVKESK. J was trimmed by 1 base and V by 2 bases; bases with no gene match: 7. The CDR3 region is CASSQLPRGLQETQYF. The DNA of the CDR3 is TGTGCCAGCAGCCAACTACCGAGGGGGCTCCAAGAGACCCAGTACTTC.

The V call is TRBV4-3, the J call TRBJ2-3; 9 bases agree with TRBD2. V lost 3 bases, J lost 1 base, and 5 bases stayed unmatched. This CDR3 is 16 amino acids long. The germline V gene has CDR1 LGHNA and CDR2 YSLEER. In DNA, the CDR3 is TGCGCCAGCAGCCAGGGCTCTAGCGGGGGCACAGATACGCAGTATTTT. Amino acid sequence: CASSQGSSGGTDTQYF.

This clone was observed a few times. This chain joins TRBV29-1 and TRBJ2-7; a possible D gene is TRBD1 (6 bases). Germline V CDR1 and CDR2: SQVTM, ANQGSEA. Deletions cut 2 bases from V and 4 bases from J, with 12 bases between. There are 13 residues in the CDR3. CDR3 loop: CSVESGDLYEQYF. The CDR3 nucleotides are TGCAGCGTTGAATCAGGGGATTTATACGAGCAGTACTTC.

The V gene is TRBV5-6, the J gene TRBJ2-3; no clear D. Trimming removed 2 bases from V and 1 base from J, with 5 bases in between. CDR3 length equals 13 residues. Per the germline V gene, CDR1 is SGHDT and CDR2 is YYEEEE. As DNA, the CDR3 is TGTGCCAGCAGCTTCGTAGGCACAGATACGCAGTATTTT. Protein sequence: CASSFVGTDTQYF.

V usage is TRBV6-5 and J usage is TRBJ2-5, with a possible D match to TRBD2 (5 bases). The CDR3 runs to 12 residues. V shed 6 bases and J shed 1 base, with 6 bases lying between them. CDR1 and CDR2 from the germline V gene are MNHEY and SVGAGI. In DNA, the CDR3 is TGTGCCAGCAGGGCGGGCCAAGAGACCCAGTACTTC. Residues: CASRAGQETQYF.

CDR3 nucleotide sequence: TGTGCCAGCAGGAGGGCTCCCTTCTATGGCTACACCTTC. It yields the protein CASRRAPFYGYTF. The rearrangement links TRBV6-5 to TRBJ1-2; no clear D. The CDR3 loop spans 13 amino acids. Germline CDR1 and CDR2: MNHEY and SVGAGI. Trimming shortened V by 6 bases and J by 4 bases, and 12 bases separated the two germline ends.

This clone was detected a few times. V is TRBV7-9 and J is TRBJ2-1; 7 positions match TRBD1. Germline V gene lookup returns CDR1 SEHNR and CDR2 FQNEAQ (reference sequence). J gave up 7 bases and V 11 bases, and 14 bases lay outside the gene matches. This CDR3 comprises 14 residues. The CDR3 nucleotides are TGTGCCGGAGAAGGGGGCGAGGGGACAAATGAGCAGTTCTTC. Its translation: CAGEGGEGTNEQFF.

V and J are TRBV27 and TRBJ1-2; D uncertain. V was pared by 2 bases and J by 2 bases, with 9 bases between. Germline lookup yields CDR1 MNHEY and CDR2 SMNVEV (reference sequence). The CDR3 runs to 14 residues. CDR3 bases: TGTGCCAGCAGTTTAAAGCCCAAAAACTATGGCTACACCTTC. Translation: CASSLKPKNYGYTF.

The rearrangement joins TRBV5-4 to TRBJ1-3, with a possible D match to TRBD1 (6 bases). Germline V CDR1 and CDR2: SGHNT, YYREEE (reference sequence). V was clipped by 1 base and J by 0 bases, with 8 bases between them. The CDR3 runs to 15 residues. The CDR3 coding sequence is TGTGCCAGCAGCTTGACAGGGAGCTCTGGAAACACCATATATTTT. Its translation: CASSLTGSSGNTIYF.

The chain employs TRBV7-9 and TRBJ2-5; 8 nucleotides line up with TRBD1. TRBJ2-7 explains the end of the DNA better; the J call may be wrong. This CDR3 has 13 residues. CDR1 is SEHNR and CDR2 is FQNEAQ in the germline V gene (reference sequence). DNA for the CDR3: TGTGCCACCGCCGGGACAGGCACCTACGAGCAGTACTTC. Amino acid sequence: CATAGTGTYEQYF.

The chain has TRBV15 and TRBJ2-1; 9 bases are a match to TRBD2. The length of the CDR3 is 16 residues. Germline CDR1 is LNHNV and CDR2 is YYDKDF (reference sequence). The V and J ends lost 1 base and 2 bases, in that order; junction bases with no gene match: 3. The CDR3 here is CATSRVGGGAYNEQFF. CDR3 in DNA: TGTGCCACCAGCAGAGTGGGCGGGGGGGCCTACAATGAGCAGTTCTTC.

This clone has only one observation. The CDR3 spells CASSYSEAEELFF. CDR3 bases: TGTGCCAGCAGTTACTCCGAAGCCGAGGAGCTGTTTTTT. The rearrangement links TRBV6-5 to TRBJ2-2; unclear D gene. The CDR3 runs to 13 residues. Trimming removed 0 bases at V and 10 bases at J, with 9 bases between. Germline V gene data show CDR1 as MNHEY and CDR2 as SVGAGI.

The table lists this clone with a few counts. This chain links TRBV7-6 with TRBJ2-7; 7 nucleotides line up with TRBD1. Losses at the gene ends were 5 bases for V and 9 bases for J; bases not matched to a gene: 16. Germline V lookup: CDR1 SGHVS, CDR2 FNYEAQ. The CDR3 has 15 amino acids. As DNA, the CDR3 is TGTGCCAGCAGCGTACGGGACAGTGCATACGAGTGGCAGTACTTC. This translates into CASSVRDSAYEWQYF.

The chain employs TRBV27 and TRBJ2-3, with a possible D match to TRBD2 (7 bases). Trimming removed 5 bases from V and 5 bases from J, with 17 bases in between. The CDR3 is made up of 15 amino acids. Per germline, CDR1 MNHEY and CDR2 SMNVEV (reference sequence). CDR3 sequence reads: CASSRGGRLGDTQYF. The CDR3 DNA reads as TGTGCCAGCAGTAGGGGGGGGAGGCTGGGAGATACGCAGTATTTT.

J is TRBJ1-1 and V is TRBV29-1; the D is unclear. Germline loops: CDR1 SQVTM, CDR2 ANQGSEA. This CDR3 is built from 11 residues. V lost 4 bases, J lost 5 bases, and 8 bases lay in between. The CDR3 region has the DNA TGCAGCGTTGTTCGGGAGACTGAAGCTTTCTTT. It translates to CSVVRETEAFF. Full variable domain (missing parts from reference TRBV29-1 and TRBJ1-1): SAVISQKPSRDICQRGTSLTIQCQVDSQVTMMFWYRQQPGQSLTLIATANQGSEATYESGFVIDKFPISRPNLTFSTLTVSNMSPEDSSIYLCSVVRETEAFFGQGTRLTVV.

CDR3 nucleotides: TGTGCCAGCAGTACGGACAGGGAACAATACAATGAGCAGTTCTTC. It is translated as CASSTDREQYNEQFF. The chain combines TRBV27 with TRBJ2-1, with 8 bases identical to TRBD1. Germline V gene lookup returns CDR1 MNHEY and CDR2 SMNVEV (reference sequence). The CDR3 has 15 residues. Germline trimming cut 5 bases from V and 4 bases from J; bases unmatched to any gene: 7.

The chain is built from TRBV5-4 and TRBJ1-2; 7 bases line up with TRBD1. The CDR3 has 16 amino acids. V lost 5 bases to trimming and J lost 3 bases; unmatched junction nucleotides: 13. The germline CDR1 and CDR2 sequences are SGHNT and YYREEE (reference sequence). The CDR3 DNA reads as TGTGCCAGCAGACGTCGGGACAGTCCTACACACTATGGCTACACCTTC. Translating gives CASRRRDSPTHYGYTF.

The chain recombines TRBV10-3 with TRBJ1-1; 8 bases align to TRBD1. The CDR3 loop spans 14 amino acids. V shed 6 bases and J 6 bases; nucleotides not matched to a gene: 9. CDR1 is ENHRY and CDR2 is SYGVKD in the germline V gene. CDR3 DNA: TGTGCCATCAGCCCCGGACAGGGAAGTCCTGAAGCTTTCTTT. Translation gives CAISPGQGSPEAFF.